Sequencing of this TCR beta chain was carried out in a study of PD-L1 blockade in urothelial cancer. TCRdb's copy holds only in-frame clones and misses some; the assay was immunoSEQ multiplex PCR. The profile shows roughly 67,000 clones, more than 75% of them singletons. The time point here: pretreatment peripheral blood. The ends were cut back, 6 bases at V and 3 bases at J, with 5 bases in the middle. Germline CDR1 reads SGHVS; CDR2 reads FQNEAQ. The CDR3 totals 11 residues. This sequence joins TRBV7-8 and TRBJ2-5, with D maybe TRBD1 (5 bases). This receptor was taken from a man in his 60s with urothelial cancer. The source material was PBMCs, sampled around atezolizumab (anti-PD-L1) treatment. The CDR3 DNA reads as TGTGCCAGCAGGACAGAAGAGACCCAGTACTTC. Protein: CASRTEETQYF.